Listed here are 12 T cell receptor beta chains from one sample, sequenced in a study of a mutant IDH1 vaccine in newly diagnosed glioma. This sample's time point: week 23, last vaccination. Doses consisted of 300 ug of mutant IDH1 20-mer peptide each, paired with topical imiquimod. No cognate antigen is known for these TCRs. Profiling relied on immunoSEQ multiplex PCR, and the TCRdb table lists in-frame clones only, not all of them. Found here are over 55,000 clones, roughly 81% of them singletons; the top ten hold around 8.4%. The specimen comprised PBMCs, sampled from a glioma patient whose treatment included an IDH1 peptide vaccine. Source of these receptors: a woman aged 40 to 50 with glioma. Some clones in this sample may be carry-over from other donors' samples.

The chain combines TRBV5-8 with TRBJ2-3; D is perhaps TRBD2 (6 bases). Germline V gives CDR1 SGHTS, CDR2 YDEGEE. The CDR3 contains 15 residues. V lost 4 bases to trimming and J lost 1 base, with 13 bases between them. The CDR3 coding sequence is TGTGCCAGCAGCGAGGGCCCGGGGGGCACAGATACGCAGTATTTT. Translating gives CASSEGPGGTDTQYF.

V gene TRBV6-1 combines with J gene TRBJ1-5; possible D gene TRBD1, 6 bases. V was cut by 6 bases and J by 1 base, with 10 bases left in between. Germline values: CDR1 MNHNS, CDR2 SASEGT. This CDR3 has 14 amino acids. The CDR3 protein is CASRPTGSNQPQHF. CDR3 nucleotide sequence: TGTGCCAGCAGGCCCACAGGGAGCAATCAGCCCCAGCATTTT.

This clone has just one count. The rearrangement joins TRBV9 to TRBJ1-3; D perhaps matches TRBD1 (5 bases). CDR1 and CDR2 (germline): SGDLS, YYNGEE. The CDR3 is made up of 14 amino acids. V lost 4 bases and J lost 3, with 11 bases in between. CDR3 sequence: CASSQAGGGNTIYF. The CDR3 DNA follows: TGTGCCAGCAGCCAAGCGGGGGGTGGAAACACCATATATTTT.

The CDR3 region is CASSPGFSGNTIYF. CDR3 sequence (DNA): TGCGCCAGCAGTCCCGGGTTTTCTGGAAACACCATATATTTT. The chain joins TRBV10-2 to TRBJ1-3; D remains unclear. Between the trimmed V and J ends, which lost 5 bases and 1 base, there was a span of 9 bases. This CDR3 is 14 amino acids long. CDR1 is WSHSY and CDR2 is SAAADI in the germline V gene.

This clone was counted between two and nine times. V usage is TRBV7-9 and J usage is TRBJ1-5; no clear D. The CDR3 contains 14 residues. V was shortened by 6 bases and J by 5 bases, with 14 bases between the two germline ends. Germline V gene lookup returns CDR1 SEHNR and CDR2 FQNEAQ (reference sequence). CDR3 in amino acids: CASSISGSYQPQHF. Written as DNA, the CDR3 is TGTGCCAGCAGTATAAGTGGTTCTTATCAGCCCCAGCATTTT.

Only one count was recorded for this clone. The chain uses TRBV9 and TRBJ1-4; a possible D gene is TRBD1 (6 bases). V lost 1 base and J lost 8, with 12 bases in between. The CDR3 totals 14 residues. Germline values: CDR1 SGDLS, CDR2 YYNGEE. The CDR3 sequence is CASSVQGMGEKLFF. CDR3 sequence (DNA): TGTGCCAGCAGCGTACAGGGGATGGGGGAAAAACTGTTTTTT.

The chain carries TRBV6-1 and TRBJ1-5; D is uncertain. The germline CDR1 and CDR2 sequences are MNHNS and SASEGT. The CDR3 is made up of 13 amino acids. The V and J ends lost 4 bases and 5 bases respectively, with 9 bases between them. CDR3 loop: CASSADFYQPQHF. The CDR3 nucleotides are TGTGCCAGCAGTGCCGACTTCTATCAGCCCCAGCATTTT.

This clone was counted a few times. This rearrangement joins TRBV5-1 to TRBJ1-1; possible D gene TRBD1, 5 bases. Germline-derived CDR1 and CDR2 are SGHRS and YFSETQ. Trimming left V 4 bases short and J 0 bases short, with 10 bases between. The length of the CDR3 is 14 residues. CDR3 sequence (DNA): TGCGCCAGCAGCCTACAGGCTTTGAACACTGAAGCTTTCTTT. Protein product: CASSLQALNTEAFF.

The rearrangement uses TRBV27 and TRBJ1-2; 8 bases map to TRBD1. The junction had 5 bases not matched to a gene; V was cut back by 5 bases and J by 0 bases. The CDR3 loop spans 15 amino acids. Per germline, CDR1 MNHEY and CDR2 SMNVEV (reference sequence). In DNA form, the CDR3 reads TGTGCCAGCAGTATCCGGACAGGGACTAACTATGGCTACACCTTC. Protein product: CASSIRTGTNYGYTF.

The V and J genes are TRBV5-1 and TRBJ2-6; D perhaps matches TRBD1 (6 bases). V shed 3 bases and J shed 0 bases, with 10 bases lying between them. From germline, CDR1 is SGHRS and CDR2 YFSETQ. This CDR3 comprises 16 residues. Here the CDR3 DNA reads TGCGCCAGCAGCTCGACAGGACCCTCTGGGGCCAACGTCCTGACTTTC. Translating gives CASSSTGPSGANVLTF. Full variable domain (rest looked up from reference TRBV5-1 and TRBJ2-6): KAGVTQTPRYLIKTRGQQVTLSCSPISGHRSVSWYQQTPGQGLQFLFEYFSETQRNKGNFPGRFSGRQFSNSRSEMNVSTLELGDSALYLCASSSTGPSGANVLTFGAGSRLTVL.

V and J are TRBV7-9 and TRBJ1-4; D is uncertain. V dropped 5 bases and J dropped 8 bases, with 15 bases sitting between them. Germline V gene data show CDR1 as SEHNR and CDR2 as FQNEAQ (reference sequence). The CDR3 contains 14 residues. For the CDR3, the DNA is TGTGCCAGCAGCGCACAGTCCCGAGGGGAAAAACTGTTTTTT. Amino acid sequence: CASSAQSRGEKLFF.

The CDR3 spells CAWSIGATNEKLFF. CDR3 sequence (DNA): TGTGCCTGGAGTATTGGGGCAACTAATGAAAAACTGTTTTTT. The chain uses TRBV30 and TRBJ1-4, with no clear D. V dropped 2 bases and J dropped 0 bases, with 7 bases sitting between them. The CDR3 totals 14 residues. Germline V CDR1 and CDR2: GTSNPN, SVGIG (reference sequence).